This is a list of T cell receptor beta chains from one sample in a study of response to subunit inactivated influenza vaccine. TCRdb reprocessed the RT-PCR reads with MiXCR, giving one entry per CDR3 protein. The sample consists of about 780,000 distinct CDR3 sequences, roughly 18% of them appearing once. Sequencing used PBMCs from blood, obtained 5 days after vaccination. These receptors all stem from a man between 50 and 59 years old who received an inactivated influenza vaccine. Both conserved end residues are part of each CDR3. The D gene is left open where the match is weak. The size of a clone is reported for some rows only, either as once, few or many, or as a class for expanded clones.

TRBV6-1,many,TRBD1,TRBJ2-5,CASSLDRGNMKTQYF,TGTGCCAGCAGCCTGGACAGGGGGAATATGAAGACCCAGTACTTC
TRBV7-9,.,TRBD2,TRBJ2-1,CASSSPGPAGGLDEQFF,TGTGCCAGCAGCTCCCCCGGACCGGCGGGAGGGCTGGATGAGCAGTTCTTC
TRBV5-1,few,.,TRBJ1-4,CASSWGGNNEKLFF,TGCGCCAGCAGCTGGGGAGGGAATAATGAAAAACTGTTTTTT
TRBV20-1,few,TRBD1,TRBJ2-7,CSATGTGNLNEQYF,TGCAGTGCCACCGGGACAGGGAATTTGAACGAGCAGTACTTC
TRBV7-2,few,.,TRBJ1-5,CASSLGRGLRQPQHF,TGTGCCAGCAGCTTAGGTCGCGGGTTAAGGCAGCCCCAGCATTTT
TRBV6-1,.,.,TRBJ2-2,CASSDINTGELFF,TGTGCCAGCTCTGACATAAACACCGGGGAGCTGTTTTTT
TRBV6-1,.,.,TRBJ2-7,CASSRGQAFGEQYF,TGTGCCAGCAGTCGAGGACAAGCGTTTGGCGAGCAGTACTTC
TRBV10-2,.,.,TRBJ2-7,CASSELPRGGSYEQYF,TGCGCCAGCAGTGAGTTACCCAGGGGGGGTTCCTACGAGCAGTACTTC
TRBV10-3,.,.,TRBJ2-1,CAISEGDFYNEQFF,TGTGCCATCAGTGAAGGGGACTTCTACAATGAGCAGTTCTTC
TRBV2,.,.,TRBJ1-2,CASSGGPYGYTF,TGTGCCAGCAGTGGGGGACCATATGGCTACACCTTC
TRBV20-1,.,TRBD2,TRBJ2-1,CSAPGTGGGGPYNEQFF,TGCAGTGCCCCGGGGACGGGGGGAGGTGGCCCCTACAATGAGCAGTTCTTC
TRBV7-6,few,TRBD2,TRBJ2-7,CASSRRLAGGFEQYF,TGTGCCAGCAGCCGACGACTAGCGGGAGGATTCGAGCAGTACTTC
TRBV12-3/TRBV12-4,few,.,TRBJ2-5,CASSLLNWGLSRETQYF,TGTGCCAGCAGTTTACTGAACTGGGGGCTCTCCCGGGAGACCCAGTACTTC
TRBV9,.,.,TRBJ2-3,CASSVVTSDTQYF,TGTGCCAGCAGCGTAGTTACTTCCGATACGCAGTATTTT
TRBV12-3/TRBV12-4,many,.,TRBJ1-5,CASSLGREDQPQHF,TGTGCCAGCAGTTTAGGCAGGGAAGATCAGCCCCAGCATTTT
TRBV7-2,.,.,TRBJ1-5,CASSSGGVYSNQPQHF,TGTGCCAGCAGCTCGGGAGGAGTATATAGCAATCAGCCCCAGCATTTT
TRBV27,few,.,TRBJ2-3,CASSFLGVGADTQYF,TGTGCCAGCAGTTTTTTGGGGGTTGGGGCAGATACGCAGTATTTT
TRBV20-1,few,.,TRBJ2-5,CSARGVPGVNQETQYF,TGCAGTGCTAGAGGTGTCCCCGGGGTTAACCAAGAGACCCAGTACTTC
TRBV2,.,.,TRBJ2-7,CASSPTAVSYEQYF,TGTGCCAGCAGTCCGACTGCAGTCTCCTACGAGCAGTACTTC
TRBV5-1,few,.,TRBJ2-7,CASSLENRYEQYF,TGCGCCAGCAGCTTGGAAAACCGCTACGAGCAGTACTTC
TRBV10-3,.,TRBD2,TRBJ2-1,CATAGTSGTYNEQFF,TGTGCCACGGCTGGGACTAGCGGGACATACAATGAGCAGTTCTTC
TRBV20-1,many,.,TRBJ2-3,CSADRGFPSTDTQYF,TGCAGTGCCGATAGGGGGTTTCCTAGCACAGATACGCAGTATTTT